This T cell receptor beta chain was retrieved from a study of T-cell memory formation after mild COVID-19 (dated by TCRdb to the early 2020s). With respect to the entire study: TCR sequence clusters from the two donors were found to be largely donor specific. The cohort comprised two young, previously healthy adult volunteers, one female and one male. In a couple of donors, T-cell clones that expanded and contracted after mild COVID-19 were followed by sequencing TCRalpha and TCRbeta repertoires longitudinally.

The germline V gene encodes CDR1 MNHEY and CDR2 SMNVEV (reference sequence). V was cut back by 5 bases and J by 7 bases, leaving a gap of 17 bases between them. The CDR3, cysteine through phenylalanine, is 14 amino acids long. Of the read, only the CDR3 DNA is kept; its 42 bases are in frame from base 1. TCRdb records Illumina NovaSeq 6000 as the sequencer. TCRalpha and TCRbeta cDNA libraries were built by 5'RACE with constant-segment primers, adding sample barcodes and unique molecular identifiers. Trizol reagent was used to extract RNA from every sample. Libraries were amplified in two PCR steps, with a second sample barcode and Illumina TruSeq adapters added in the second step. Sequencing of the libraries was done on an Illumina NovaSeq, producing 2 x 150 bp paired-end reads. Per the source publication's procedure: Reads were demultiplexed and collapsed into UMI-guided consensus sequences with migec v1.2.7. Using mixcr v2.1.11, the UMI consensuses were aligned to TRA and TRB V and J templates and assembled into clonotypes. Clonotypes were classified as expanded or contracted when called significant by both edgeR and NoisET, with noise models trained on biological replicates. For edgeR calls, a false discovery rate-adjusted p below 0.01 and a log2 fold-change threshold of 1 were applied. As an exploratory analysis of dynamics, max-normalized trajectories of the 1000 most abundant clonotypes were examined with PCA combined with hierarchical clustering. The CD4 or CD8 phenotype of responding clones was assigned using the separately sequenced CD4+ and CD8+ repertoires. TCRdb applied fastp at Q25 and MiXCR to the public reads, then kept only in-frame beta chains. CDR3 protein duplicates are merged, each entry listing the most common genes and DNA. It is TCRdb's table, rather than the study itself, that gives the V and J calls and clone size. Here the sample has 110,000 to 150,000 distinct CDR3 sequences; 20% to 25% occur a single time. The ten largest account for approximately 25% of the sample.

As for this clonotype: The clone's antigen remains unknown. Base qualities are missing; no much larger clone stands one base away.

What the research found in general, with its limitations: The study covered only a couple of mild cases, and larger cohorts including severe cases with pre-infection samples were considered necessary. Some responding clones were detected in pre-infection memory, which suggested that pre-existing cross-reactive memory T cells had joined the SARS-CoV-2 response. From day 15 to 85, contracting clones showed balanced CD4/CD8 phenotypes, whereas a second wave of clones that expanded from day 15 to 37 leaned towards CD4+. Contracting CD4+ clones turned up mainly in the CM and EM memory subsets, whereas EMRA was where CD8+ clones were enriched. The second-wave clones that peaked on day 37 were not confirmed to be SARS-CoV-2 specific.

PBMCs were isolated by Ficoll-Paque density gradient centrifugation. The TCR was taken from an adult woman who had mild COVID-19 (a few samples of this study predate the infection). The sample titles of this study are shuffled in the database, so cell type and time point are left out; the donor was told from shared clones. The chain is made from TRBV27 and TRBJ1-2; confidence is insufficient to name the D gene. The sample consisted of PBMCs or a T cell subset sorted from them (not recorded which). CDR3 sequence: CASSSRGGVAGYTF. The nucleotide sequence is TGTGCCAGCAGTAGCCGGGGAGGAGTAGCTGGCTACACCTTC.